The 31 T cell receptor beta chains below come from one sample, sequenced in a study of control samples from healthy donors and cancer patients (dated by TCRdb to the early 2020s). Libraries were built with the immunoSEQ multiplex PCR assay. TCRdb took this table from immuneACCESS and kept in-frame rearrangements with V and J called. Such tables lack part of the clones; where checked against another copy, unresolved V genes explain under half of the gap, and the rest is unexplained. This sample comprises around 130,000 clones, over 75% of them detected only once. In total, the top ten clones hold roughly 3.2% of the sample. Sequenced sample: blood. These TCRs come from a man in his fifties in good health.

V gene TRBV4-1 combines with J gene TRBJ1-5, with D hard to call. V was cut by 2 bases and J by 0 bases, with 14 bases left in between. CDR1 and CDR2 (germline): MGHRA, YSYEKL. This CDR3 is 17 amino acids long. CDR3 residues: CASSQQDRGRSNQPQHF. The CDR3 nucleotides are TGCGCCAGCAGCCAACAAGATAGAGGGCGTAGCAATCAGCCCCAGCATTTT.

The V call is TRBV5-1, the J call TRBJ2-5; no firm D call. The CDR3 runs 13 residues. The V gene lost 3 bases and the J gene lost 5 bases, with 11 bases spanning the gap. Germline V CDR1 and CDR2: SGHRS, YFSETQ. In nucleotides, the CDR3 is TGCGCCAGCAGCTCAAGGCTGGGGGAGACCCAGTACTTC. Encoded protein: CASSSRLGETQYF.

The genes are TRBV28 and TRBJ1-2, with D perhaps matching TRBD1 (5 bases). CDR1 is MDHEN and CDR2 is SYDVKM in the germline V gene. Trimming pared 4 bases from V and 8 bases from J, leaving 11 bases between. The CDR3 spans 12 residues. The CDR3 is CASSWDSFGYTF. CDR3 sequence (DNA): TGTGCCAGCAGTTGGGACTCTTTCGGCTACACCTTC.

The J gene is TRBJ2-7, the V gene TRBV30, with 11 bases that match TRBD2. This CDR3 is 14 amino acids long. V lost 0 bases, J lost 2 bases, and 0 bases stayed unmatched. The germline V gene has CDR1 GTSNPN and CDR2 SVGIG (reference sequence). CDR3 nucleotide sequence: TGTGCCTGGAGTGTTAGCGGGGGGGCCTACGAGCAGTACTTC. This gives the protein CAWSVSGGAYEQYF.

This chain links TRBV20-1 with TRBJ1-1; D is ambiguous. There are 15 residues in the CDR3. The germline V gene encodes CDR1 DFQATT and CDR2 SNEGSKA (reference sequence). V lost 3 bases to trimming and J lost 4 bases, with 18 bases between them. The CDR3 region is CSASGSRVIGTEAFF. The CDR3 DNA reads TGCAGTGCTAGTGGCAGCAGAGTCATCGGCACTGAAGCTTTCTTT.

This clone was seen a few times. The V and J genes are TRBV5-6 and TRBJ1-1; 7 bases map to TRBD1. The germline V gene has CDR1 SGHDT and CDR2 YYEEEE. This CDR3 has 16 residues. V was pared by 3 bases and J by 0 bases, with 8 bases of the junction left unmatched. The CDR3 coding sequence is TGTGCCAGCAGCTGGATGACAGGGCGGGTGAACACTGAAGCTTTCTTT. Residues: CASSWMTGRVNTEAFF.

This chain connects TRBV3-1 (or the pseudogene TRBV3-2) to TRBJ2-1, with 10 bases identical to TRBD2. Looked up from germline, CDR1 is LGHDT and CDR2 is YNNKEL (reference sequence). CDR3 length equals 15 residues. V lost 5 bases, J lost 8 bases, and 9 bases stayed unmatched. The CDR3 region has the DNA TGTGCCAGCAGCTGGAAGCGGGGGGGCAAATATGAGCAGTTCTTC. It encodes CASSWKRGGKYEQFF.

The chain uses TRBV29-1 and TRBJ2-1, with 10 bases fitting TRBD1. V was pared by 5 bases and J by 4 bases, with 2 bases of the junction left unmatched. Germline assignment: CDR1 SQVTM and CDR2 ANQGSEA. There are 13 residues in the CDR3. CDR3 in amino acids: CSVWGQGYNEQFF. DNA for the CDR3: TGCAGCGTTTGGGGACAGGGGTACAATGAGCAGTTCTTC.

This rearrangement joins TRBV3-1 (or the pseudogene TRBV3-2) to TRBJ1-2; D gene unclear. V lost 4 bases and J 8 bases, leaving 26 bases between the germline ends. Germline assignment: CDR1 LGHDT and CDR2 YNNKEL (reference sequence). This CDR3 is built from 17 residues. The CDR3 loop is CASSPGATLGEKGGYTF. Written as DNA, the CDR3 is TGTGCCAGCAGCCCAGGCGCCACTTTGGGAGAGAAGGGCGGCTACACCTTC.

The CDR3 protein is CASSRGQAPNIQYF. The CDR3 nucleotides are TGTGCCAGCAGCCGGGGACAGGCACCAAACATTCAGTACTTC. The chain is built from TRBV11-3 and TRBJ2-4; the match to TRBD1 covers 8 bases. With V trimmed by 5 bases and J by 6 bases, 6 bases remained unmatched. Germline V gene lookup returns CDR1 SGHNT and CDR2 YENEEA. The CDR3 totals 14 residues. Full variable domain (rest looked up from reference TRBV11-3 and TRBJ2-4): EAGVVQSPRYKIIEKKQPVAFWCNPISGHNTLYWYLQNLGQGPELLIRYENEEAVDDSQLPKDRFSAERLKGVDSTLKIQPAELGDSAVYLCASSRGQAPNIQYFGAGTRLSVL.

The chain joins TRBV7-6 to TRBJ2-3, with 13 nucleotides matching TRBD2. The germline V gene has CDR1 SGHVS and CDR2 FNYEAQ. The V and J ends lost 5 bases and 0 bases, in that order; junction bases with no gene match: 8. This CDR3 is built from 18 residues. The CDR3 DNA reads TGTGCCAGCAGCCCAGGACTAGCGGGGGCGATTAGCACAGATACGCAGTATTTT. As protein: CASSPGLAGAISTDTQYF.

V is TRBV5-1 and J is TRBJ2-7, with 9 positions matching TRBD1. Trimming removed 3 bases from V and 1 base from J; junction bases left unmatched: 2. CDR3 length: 14 amino acids. From germline, CDR1 is SGHRS and CDR2 YFSETQ. The CDR3 is CASSWGQGSYEQYF. Written as DNA, the CDR3 is TGCGCCAGCAGCTGGGGACAGGGATCCTACGAGCAGTACTTC.

J is TRBJ2-4 and V is TRBV19; the D is unclear. Trimming took 3 bases from V and 7 from J, leaving 7 bases between them. Per the germline V gene, CDR1 is LNHDA and CDR2 is SQIVND (reference sequence). The CDR3 runs to 12 residues. CDR3 residues: CASSISGNIQYF. DNA for the CDR3: TGTGCCAGTAGTATTTCTGGCAACATTCAGTACTTC.

The V gene is TRBV7-9, the J gene TRBJ1-2, with 7 bases aligning to TRBD1. The ends lost 7 bases at V and 3 bases at J; junction bases unmatched: 8. CDR3 length: 14 amino acids. Germline CDR1 SEHNR, CDR2 FQNEAQ (reference sequence). As DNA, the CDR3 is TGTGCCAGCACCAAAGGGCAGGGGGACTATGGCTACACCTTC. This sequence encodes CASTKGQGDYGYTF.

The gene calls are TRBV19 and TRBJ1-5; no clear D gene. V was trimmed by 7 bases and J by 1 base, leaving 17 bases between them. The CDR3 runs 16 residues. CDR1 and CDR2 (germline): LNHDA, SQIVND (reference sequence). CDR3: CASNQQAIPSNQPQHF. The DNA for the CDR3 is TGTGCCAGTAATCAGCAGGCGATTCCAAGCAATCAGCCCCAGCATTTT.

This sequence joins TRBV19 and TRBJ2-3, with D possibly being TRBD2 (6 bases). CDR3 length: 16 amino acids. Trimming removed 3 bases from V and 3 bases from J, with 16 bases in between. Germline V gene sequence: CDR1 LNHDA, CDR2 SQIVND (reference sequence). CDR3 coding DNA: TGTGCCAGTAGTATTTACCGTCAGACTAGGACAGATACGCAGTATTTT. Amino acid sequence: CASSIYRQTRTDTQYF. Full variable domain (remainder filled in from reference TRBV19 and TRBJ2-3): DGGITQSPKYLFRKEGQNVTLSCEQNLNHDAMYWYRQDPGQGLRLIYYSQIVNDFQKGDIAEGYSVSREKKESFPLTVTSAQKNPTAFYLCASSIYRQTRTDTQYFGPGTRLTVL.

The V call is TRBV11-2, the J call TRBJ2-4; D possibly corresponds to TRBD1 (6 bases). V lost 3 bases to trimming and J lost 0 bases, with 21 bases between them. This CDR3 is 19 amino acids long. Germline V gives CDR1 SGHAT, CDR2 FQNNGV. The CDR3 loop reads CASSFYPPHRDLAKNIQYF. The CDR3 DNA is TGTGCCAGCAGCTTCTACCCACCACACAGGGACCTAGCCAAAAACATTCAGTACTTC.

This chain uses TRBV5-6 with TRBJ2-3; perhaps TRBD1 as D (5 bases). Germline CDR1 SGHDT, CDR2 YYEEEE. The CDR3 sequence is 13 residues long. The V and J ends lost 3 bases and 4 bases respectively, with 9 bases between them. The CDR3 DNA reads as TGTGCCAGCAGCTATAGGGGCTCAGATACGCAGTATTTT. It specifies CASSYRGSDTQYF.

The chain links TRBV11-2 to TRBJ2-3; 9 bases match TRBD2. This CDR3 region has 17 residues. Germline assignment: CDR1 SGHAT and CDR2 FQNNGV. Germline trimming cut 5 bases from V and 0 bases from J; bases unmatched to any gene: 9. DNA of the CDR3: TGTGCCAGCAGCCCCGGGAGCGGGGGGCCGAGCACAGATACGCAGTATTTT. It specifies CASSPGSGGPSTDTQYF. The full variable domain, with the rest looked up from reference TRBV11-2 and TRBJ2-3, is EAGVAQSPRYKIIEKRQSVAFWCNPISGHATLYWYQQILGQGPKLLIQFQNNGVVDDSQLPKDRFSAERLKGVDSTLKIQPAKLEDSAVYLCASSPGSGGPSTDTQYFGPGTRLTVL.

This rearrangement joins TRBV24-1 to TRBJ2-1; 8 bases agree with TRBD2. The V gene's germline CDR1 is KGHDR and CDR2 SFDVKD. The CDR3 has 16 amino acids. J lost 3 bases, V lost 5 bases, and 8 bases had no gene match. CDR3 in amino acids: CATSAGGGPVYNEQFF. The CDR3 DNA reads TGTGCCACCAGTGCCGGGGGGGGACCAGTCTACAATGAGCAGTTCTTC.

As concerns this clone: Additional DNA sequences in this sample encode the identical CDR3. The rearrangement joins TRBV5-1 to TRBJ2-1; D gene ambiguous. V gave up 1 base and J gave up 3 bases, with 5 bases separating them. There are 13 residues in the CDR3. The germline CDR1 and CDR2 sequences are SGHRS and YFSETQ. The CDR3 loop is CASSLTGYNEQFF. DNA for the CDR3: TGCGCCAGCAGCTTGACGGGCTACAATGAGCAGTTCTTC.

This chain connects TRBV3-1 (or the pseudogene TRBV3-2) to TRBJ1-1; TRBD1 aligns across 7 bases. Per the germline V gene, CDR1 is LGHDT and CDR2 is YNNKEL (reference sequence). This CDR3 is 16 amino acids long. After removal of 2 bases from V and 4 bases from J, the junction contained 10 bases not matched to a gene. CDR3 DNA sequence: TGTGCCAGCAGCCAACGCTGGACAGGAGGGTCCACTGAAGCTTTCTTT. It codes for CASSQRWTGGSTEAFF.

V gene TRBV10-3 combines with J gene TRBJ2-2; weak D call: TRBD2 (5 bases). V lost 3 bases and J lost 4, with 9 bases in between. Per germline, CDR1 ENHRY and CDR2 SYGVKD. The CDR3 extends over 14 amino acids. CDR3 sequence reads: CAISDGVGTGELFF. CDR3 bases: TGTGCCATCAGTGACGGGGTCGGCACCGGGGAGCTGTTTTTT.

The chain links TRBV28 to TRBJ2-5; maybe TRBD1 (6 bases). The CDR3 loop spans 16 amino acids. The V end lost 5 bases, the J end lost 1 base, and 17 bases lay between the germline ends. CDR1 and CDR2 (germline): MDHEN, SYDVKM. For the CDR3, the DNA is TGTGCCAGCAGTACCCGGACAGTGGGACCCCAAGAGACCCAGTACTTC. It codes for CASSTRTVGPQETQYF.

The rearrangement joins TRBV5-1 to TRBJ2-3, with D possibly being TRBD1 or TRBD2 (6 bases each). Germline lookup yields CDR1 SGHRS and CDR2 YFSETQ. Trimming shortened V by 2 bases and J by 4 bases, and 20 bases separated the two germline ends. There are 17 residues in the CDR3. CDR3 nucleotide sequence: TGCGCCAGCAGCTTCTCCTTGAGGGGGGTTTCTGCAGATACGCAGTATTTT. Its protein is CASSFSLRGVSADTQYF. The whole variable domain, filled in from reference TRBV5-1 and TRBJ2-3, reads KAGVTQTPRYLIKTRGQQVTLSCSPISGHRSVSWYQQTPGQGLQFLFEYFSETQRNKGNFPGRFSGRQFSNSRSEMNVSTLELGDSALYLCASSFSLRGVSADTQYFGPGTRLTVL.

This chain uses TRBV12-3 or TRBV12-4 with TRBJ2-4; TRBD2 aligns across 7 bases. The length of the CDR3 is 13 residues. The J segment lost 4 bases and the V segment lost 6 bases, leaving 3 bases of the junction unmatched. The CDR3, as DNA: TGTGCCAGCAGCTTGGGGGGGAAAAACATTCAGTACTTC. Its protein product is CASSLGGKNIQYF.

The chain links TRBV12-3 or TRBV12-4 to TRBJ1-1; no definite D call. This CDR3 has 13 amino acids. Trimming cost V 7 bases and J 6 bases, with 15 bases left between them. CDR3 nucleotides: TGTGCCAGCACCTTATTCGCGCAATCTGAAGCTTTCTTT. This gives the protein CASTLFAQSEAFF.

V is TRBV19 and J is TRBJ2-5, with D possibly TRBD1 on 8 matching bases. Looked up from germline, CDR1 is LNHDA and CDR2 is SQIVND (reference sequence). The V end was cut by 4 bases, the J end by 4 bases, with 19 bases between. The CDR3 length is 16 residues. For the CDR3, the DNA is TGTGCCAGTAGTACCCGGACAGGGTGGGAGGGAGAGACCCAGTACTTC. It codes for CASSTRTGWEGETQYF. The full variable domain, in which reference TRBV19 and TRBJ2-5 provide the parts outside the CDR3, is DGGITQSPKYLFRKEGQNVTLSCEQNLNHDAMYWYRQDPGQGLRLIYYSQIVNDFQKGDIAEGYSVSREKKESFPLTVTSAQKNPTAFYLCASSTRTGWEGETQYFGPGTRLLVL.

Concerning this clone: The conserved phenylalanine or tryptophan normally closing the CDR3 is absent here, so this likely arose from a read error. The limits of the CDR3 on the DNA are not certain, so only TCRdb's listed CDR3 is given. The J gene is TRBJ1-2, the V gene TRBV2. The CDR3 spans 8 residues, counting both ends. Per germline, CDR1 SNHLY and CDR2 FYNNEI. CDR3 loop: CASSGISS.

V usage is TRBV5-1 and J usage is TRBJ1-6; D unresolved. The germline V gene encodes CDR1 SGHRS and CDR2 YFSETQ. Trimming cost V 0 bases and J 8 bases, with 12 bases left between them. The CDR3 totals 15 residues. CDR3 sequence reads: CASSLAHRGYSPLHF. The CDR3 nucleotides read TGCGCCAGCAGCTTGGCACACAGAGGATATTCACCCCTCCACTTT.

This clone has only one observation. The chain employs TRBV11-2 and TRBJ1-1; perhaps TRBD1 as D (5 bases). Trimming took 1 base from V and 10 from J, leaving 13 bases between them. The CDR3 has 13 residues. Germline V gene sequence: CDR1 SGHAT, CDR2 FQNNGV. CDR3 in DNA: TGTGCCAGCAGCTTAGTTCAAGGGGAGAGAGCTTTCTTT. Translating it yields CASSLVQGERAFF.